The present T cell receptor (beta chain) was sequenced within a study of technical replicates of blood from several donors. Clones were sequenced by immunoSEQ multiplex PCR, and TCRdb holds only the in-frame ones, with some missing. Of more than 15,000 clones listed, 82% are singletons. CDR1 is MDHEN and CDR2 is SYDVKM in the germline V gene. Unmatched junction bases numbered 6, after V lost 5 bases and J lost 1 base. This CDR3 region has 17 residues. The V gene is TRBV28, the J gene TRBJ2-6; TRBD1 agrees at 9 bases. This TCR came from a human donor in good health. Some clones in this sample may be carry-over from other donors' samples. What was sequenced was PBMCs. CDR3: CASSKPGTGSGANVLTF. CDR3 nucleotide sequence: TGTGCCAGCAGTAAGCCCGGGACAGGGTCTGGGGCCAACGTCCTGACTTTC.